This T cell receptor beta chain was recorded in a study of T cell responses to AZD1222 COVID-19 vaccine. Produced via immunoSEQ multiplex PCR; TCRdb's table is partial and in-frame only. The repertoire holds about 140,000 clones, with 85% to 95% as singletons. The CDR3 covers 16 residues. In germline, CDR1 is MDHEN, CDR2 SYDVKM. V lost 8 bases and J lost 4; bases outside the gene matches: 16. As to this clone: The antigen is undetermined.

Overall study findings and caveats: Spike-specific TCR breadth and depth rose after two AZD1222 doses.

The rearrangement uses TRBV28 and TRBJ2-7; TRBD2 matches at 8 bases. Here the sequenced sample was peripheral blood, taken on day 0 of AZD1222 vaccination. This sequence originates from an adult in good health. The CDR3 DNA sequence: TGTGCCAGCCGGGTGCCTGGGCGGGGGGCCGGGTACGAGCAGTACTTC. Its protein product is CASRVPGRGAGYEQYF.